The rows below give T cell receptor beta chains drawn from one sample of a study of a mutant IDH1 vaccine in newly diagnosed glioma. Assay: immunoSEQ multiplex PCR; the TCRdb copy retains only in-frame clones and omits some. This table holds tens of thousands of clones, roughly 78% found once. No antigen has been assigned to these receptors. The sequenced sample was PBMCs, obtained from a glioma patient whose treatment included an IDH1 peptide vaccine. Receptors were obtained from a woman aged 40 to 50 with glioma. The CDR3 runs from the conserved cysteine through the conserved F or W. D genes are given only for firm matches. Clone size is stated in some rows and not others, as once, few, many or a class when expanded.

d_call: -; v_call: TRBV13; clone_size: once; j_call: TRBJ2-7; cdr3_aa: CASTPQGSYEQYF; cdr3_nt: TGTGCCAGCACCCCCCAGGGGTCCTACGAGCAGTACTTC
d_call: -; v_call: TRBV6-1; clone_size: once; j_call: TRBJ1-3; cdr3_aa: CASSEEEGAGNTIYF; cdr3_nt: TGTGCCAGCAGTGAAGAAGAGGGGGCTGGAAACACCATATATTTT
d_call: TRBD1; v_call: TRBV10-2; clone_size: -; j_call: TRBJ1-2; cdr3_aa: CASSEGGLYGYTF; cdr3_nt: TGCGCCAGCAGTGAAGGGGGCCTCTATGGCTACACCTTC
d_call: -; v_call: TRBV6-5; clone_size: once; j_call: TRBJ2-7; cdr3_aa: CASSYGRRSYEQYF; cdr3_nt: TGTGCCAGCAGTTACGGGAGACGCTCCTACGAGCAGTACTTC
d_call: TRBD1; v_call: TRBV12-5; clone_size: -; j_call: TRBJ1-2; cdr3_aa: CASGPGTGLYGYTF; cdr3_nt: TGTGCTAGTGGTCCCGGGACAGGGCTCTATGGCTACACCTTC
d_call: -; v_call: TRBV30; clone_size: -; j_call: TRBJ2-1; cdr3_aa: CAWSVYNGPPLNEQFF; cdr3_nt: TGTGCCTGGAGTGTATACAACGGGCCACCTTTGAATGAGCAGTTCTTC
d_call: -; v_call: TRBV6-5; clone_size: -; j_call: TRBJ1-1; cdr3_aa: CASSPRLGSTEAFF; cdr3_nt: TGTGCCAGCAGCCCTCGCCTAGGGAGCACTGAAGCTTTCTTT
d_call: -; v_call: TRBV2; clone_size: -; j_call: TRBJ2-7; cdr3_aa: CASSANNEQYF; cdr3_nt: TGTGCCAGCAGTGCGAACAACGAGCAGTACTTC
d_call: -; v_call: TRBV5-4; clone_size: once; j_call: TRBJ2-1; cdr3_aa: CASSPDGYNEQFF; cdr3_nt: TGTGCCAGCAGCCCGGACGGCTACAATGAGCAGTTCTTC
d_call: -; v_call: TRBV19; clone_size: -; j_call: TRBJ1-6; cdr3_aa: CASSIGGLSNSPLHF; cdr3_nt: TGTGCCAGTAGTATAGGGGGGCTGAGTAATTCACCCCTCCACTTT
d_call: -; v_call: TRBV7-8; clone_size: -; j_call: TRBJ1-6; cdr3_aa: CASTTGGDHSPLHF; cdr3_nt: TGTGCCAGCACCACCGGGGGTGATCATTCACCCCTCCACTTT
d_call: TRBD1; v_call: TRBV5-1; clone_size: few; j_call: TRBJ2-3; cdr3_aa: CASSEGTGTDTQYF; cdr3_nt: TGCGCCAGCAGCGAAGGGACAGGCACAGATACGCAGTATTTT
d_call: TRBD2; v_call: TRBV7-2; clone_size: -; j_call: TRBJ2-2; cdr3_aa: CASTGLAGELTGELFF; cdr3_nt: TGTGCCAGCACCGGACTAGCGGGGGAGTTAACCGGGGAGCTGTTTTTT
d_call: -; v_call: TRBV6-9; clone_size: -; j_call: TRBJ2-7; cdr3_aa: CATPTQGLEQYF; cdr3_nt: TGTGCCACCCCAACCCAGGGCCTCGAGCAGTACTTC
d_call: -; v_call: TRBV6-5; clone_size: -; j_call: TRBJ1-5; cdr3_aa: CASSTAHSNQPQHF; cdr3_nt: TGTGCCAGCAGTACGGCCCATAGCAATCAGCCCCAGCATTTT
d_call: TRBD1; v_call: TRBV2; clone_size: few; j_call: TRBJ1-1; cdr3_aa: CASSGQGWTEAFF; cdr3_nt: TGTGCCAGCAGTGGACAGGGGTGGACTGAAGCTTTCTTT
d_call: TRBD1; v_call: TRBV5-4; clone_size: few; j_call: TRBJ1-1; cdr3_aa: CASSLGQGGNTEAFF; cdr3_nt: TGTGCCAGCAGCTTGGGGCAGGGGGGTAACACTGAAGCTTTCTTT
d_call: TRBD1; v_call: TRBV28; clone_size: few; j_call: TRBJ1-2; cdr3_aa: CASSLQGEGYTF; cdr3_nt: TGTGCCAGCAGTTTACAGGGGGAGGGATACACCTTC
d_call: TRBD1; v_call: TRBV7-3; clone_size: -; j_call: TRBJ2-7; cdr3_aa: CASSQAAGGVYEQYF; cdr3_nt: TGTGCCAGCAGCCAGGCCGCAGGGGGAGTCTACGAGCAGTACTTC
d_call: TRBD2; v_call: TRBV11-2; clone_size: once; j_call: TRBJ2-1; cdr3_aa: CASSSSGNEQFF; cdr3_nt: TGTGCCAGCAGCTCTAGCGGCAATGAGCAGTTCTTC
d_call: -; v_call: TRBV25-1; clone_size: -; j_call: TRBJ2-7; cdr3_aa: CASSGQESYEQYF; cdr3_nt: TGTGCCTCCAGTGGGCAGGAGTCTTACGAGCAGTACTTC
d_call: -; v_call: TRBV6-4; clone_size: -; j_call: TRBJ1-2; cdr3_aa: CASSAGFGGYTF; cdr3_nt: TGTGCCAGCAGTGCAGGATTTGGGGGCTACACCTTC
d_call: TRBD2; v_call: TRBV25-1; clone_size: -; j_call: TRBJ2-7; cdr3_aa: CASSEWGSGGPLDYEQYF; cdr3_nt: TGTGCCAGCAGTGAATGGGGTAGCGGGGGGCCTTTGGACTACGAGCAGTACTTC
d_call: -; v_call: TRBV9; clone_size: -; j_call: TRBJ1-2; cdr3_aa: CASSVGTENYGYTF; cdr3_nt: TGTGCCAGCAGCGTAGGAACAGAAAACTATGGCTACACCTTC
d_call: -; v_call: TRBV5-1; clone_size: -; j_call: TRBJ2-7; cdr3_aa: CASSLSRRLPSSYEQYF; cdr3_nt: TGCGCCAGCAGCTTGTCTCGGCGGCTTCCTAGCTCCTACGAGCAGTACTTC
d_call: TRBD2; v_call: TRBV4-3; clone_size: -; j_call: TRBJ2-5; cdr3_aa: CASSQEWAGLEAGQETQYF; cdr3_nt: TGCGCCAGCAGCCAAGAGTGGGCAGGTCTCGAAGCGGGACAAGAGACCCAGTACTTC
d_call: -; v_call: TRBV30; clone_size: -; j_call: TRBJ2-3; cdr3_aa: CAWSVQVGGPGDTQYF; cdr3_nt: TGTGCCTGGAGTGTACAGGTGGGGGGGCCGGGTGATACGCAGTATTTT
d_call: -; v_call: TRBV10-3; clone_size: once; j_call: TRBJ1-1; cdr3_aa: CAISVGQMNTEAFF; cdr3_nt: TGTGCCATCAGCGTCGGACAGATGAACACTGAAGCTTTCTTT
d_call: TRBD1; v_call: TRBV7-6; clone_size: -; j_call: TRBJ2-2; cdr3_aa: CASSLRGRGTGELFF; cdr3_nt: TGTGCCAGCAGCTTAAGGGGGCGCGGCACCGGGGAGCTGTTTTTT
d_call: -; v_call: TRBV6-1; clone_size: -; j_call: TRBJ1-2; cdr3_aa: CASSGSGIYGYTF; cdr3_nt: TGTGCCAGCAGTGGTTCAGGGATCTATGGCTACACCTTC
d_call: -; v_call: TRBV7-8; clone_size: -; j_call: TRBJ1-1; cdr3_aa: CASSLGSSEAFF; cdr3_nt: TGTGCCAGCAGCTTAGGATCCAGTGAAGCTTTCTTT
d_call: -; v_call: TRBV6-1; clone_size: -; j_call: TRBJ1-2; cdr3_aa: CASSEVPGGGTYGYTF; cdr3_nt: TGTGCCAGCAGTGAAGTCCCCGGAGGGGGGACCTATGGCTACACCTTC
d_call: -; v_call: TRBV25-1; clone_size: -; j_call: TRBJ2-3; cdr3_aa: CASSESSGTDTQYF; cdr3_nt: TGTGCCAGCAGTGAGTCTAGCGGCACAGATACGCAGTATTTT
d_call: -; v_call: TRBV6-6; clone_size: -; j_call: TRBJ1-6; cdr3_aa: CASSLSVGPDSPLHF; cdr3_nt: TGTGCCAGCAGTTTGTCTGTGGGACCAGATTCACCCCTCCACTTT
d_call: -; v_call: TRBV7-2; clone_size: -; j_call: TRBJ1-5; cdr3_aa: CASSLVPGSNQPQHF; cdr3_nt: TGTGCCAGCAGCTTAGTACCAGGCAGCAATCAGCCCCAGCATTTT
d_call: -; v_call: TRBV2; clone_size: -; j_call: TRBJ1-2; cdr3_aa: CASSERPGANYGYTF; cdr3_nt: TGTGCCAGCTCCGAGAGGCCAGGAGCTAACTATGGCTACACCTTC
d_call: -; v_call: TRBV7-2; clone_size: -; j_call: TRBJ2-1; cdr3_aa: CASSPRGGSGSGVF; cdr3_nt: TGTGCCAGCAGCCCTCGTGGGGGGAGCGGCTCTGGGGTCTTC
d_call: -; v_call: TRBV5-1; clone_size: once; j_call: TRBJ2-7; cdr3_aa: CASSLNPQGPRKVYEQYF; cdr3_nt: TGCGCCAGCAGCTTGAATCCCCAGGGCCCCCGAAAAGTCTACGAGCAGTACTTC
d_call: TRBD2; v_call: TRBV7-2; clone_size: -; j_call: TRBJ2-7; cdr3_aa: CASSSGRNEQYF; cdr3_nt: TGTGCCAGCAGCTCCGGGAGGAACGAGCAGTACTTC
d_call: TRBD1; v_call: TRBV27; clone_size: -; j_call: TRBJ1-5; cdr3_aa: CASRLTGDGPQHF; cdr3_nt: TGTGCCAGCAGACTCACAGGGGATGGGCCCCAGCATTTT
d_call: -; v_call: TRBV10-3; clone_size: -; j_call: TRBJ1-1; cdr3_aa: CAISGGDTEAFF; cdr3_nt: TGTGCCATCAGTGGCGGGGACACTGAAGCTTTCTTT
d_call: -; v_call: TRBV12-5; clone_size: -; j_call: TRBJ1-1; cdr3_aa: CASGSGRHEAFF; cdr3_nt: TGTGCTAGTGGTTCGGGGCGCCACGAAGCTTTCTTT
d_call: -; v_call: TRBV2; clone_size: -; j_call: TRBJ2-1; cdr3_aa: CASKGEGTDNEQFF; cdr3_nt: TGTGCCAGCAAGGGTGAGGGCACGGACAATGAGCAGTTCTTC
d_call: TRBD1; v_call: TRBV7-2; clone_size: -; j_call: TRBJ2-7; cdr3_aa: CASSFGQGLGEQYF; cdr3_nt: TGTGCCAGCAGCTTTGGACAGGGCCTTGGGGAGCAGTACTTC
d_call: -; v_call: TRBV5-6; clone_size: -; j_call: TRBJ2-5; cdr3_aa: CASSFPQWEETQYF; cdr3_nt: TGTGCCAGCAGCTTCCCCCAGTGGGAAGAGACCCAGTACTTC
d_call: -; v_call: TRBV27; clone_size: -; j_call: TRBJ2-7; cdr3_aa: CASSLYEQYF; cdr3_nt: TGTGCCAGCAGTTTATACGAGCAGTACTTC
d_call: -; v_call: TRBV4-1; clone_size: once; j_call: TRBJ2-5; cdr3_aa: CASSLLGGKGVGETQYF; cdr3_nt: TGCGCCAGCAGCCTCCTGGGGGGGAAGGGGGTAGGAGAGACCCAGTACTTC
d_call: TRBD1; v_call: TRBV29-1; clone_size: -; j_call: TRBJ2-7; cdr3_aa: CSVEGPGQGVGEQYF; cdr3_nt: TGCAGCGTTGAGGGGCCCGGGCAGGGGGTGGGGGAGCAGTACTTC
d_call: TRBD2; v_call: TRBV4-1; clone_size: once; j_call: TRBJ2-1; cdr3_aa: CASSQVGAGGYNEQFF; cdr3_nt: TGCGCCAGCAGCCAGGTTGGAGCGGGGGGTTACAATGAGCAGTTCTTC
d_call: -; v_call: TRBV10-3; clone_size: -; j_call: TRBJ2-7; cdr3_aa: CAIKNAYEQYF; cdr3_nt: TGTGCCATCAAAAATGCCTACGAGCAGTACTTC
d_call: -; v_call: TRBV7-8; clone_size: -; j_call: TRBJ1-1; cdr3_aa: CASNPQKGLNTEAFF; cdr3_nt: TGTGCCAGCAATCCACAGAAGGGTTTGAACACTGAAGCTTTCTTT
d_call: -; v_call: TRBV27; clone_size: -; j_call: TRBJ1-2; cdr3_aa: CASARAGYGYTF; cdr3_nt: TGTGCCAGCGCCAGGGCTGGCTATGGCTACACCTTC
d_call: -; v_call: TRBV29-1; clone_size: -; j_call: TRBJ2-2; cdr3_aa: CSAVSLVDPNTGELFF; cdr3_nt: TGCAGCGCTGTTTCCCTTGTGGACCCGAACACCGGGGAGCTGTTTTTT
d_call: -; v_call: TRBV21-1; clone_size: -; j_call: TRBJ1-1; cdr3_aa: CASSSHGAEAFF; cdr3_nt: TGTGCCAGCAGCTCCCACGGCGCTGAAGCTTTCTTT
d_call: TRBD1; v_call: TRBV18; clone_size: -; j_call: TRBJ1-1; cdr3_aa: CASSPRTGTGETEAFF; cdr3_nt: TGTGCCAGCTCACCAAGGACTGGGACAGGAGAAACTGAAGCTTTCTTT
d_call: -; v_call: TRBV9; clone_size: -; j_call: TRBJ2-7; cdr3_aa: CASSAGTGLYEQYF; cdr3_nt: TGTGCCAGCAGCGCGGGGACCGGCCTCTACGAGCAGTACTTC
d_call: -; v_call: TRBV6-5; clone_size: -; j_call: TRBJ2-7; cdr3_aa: CASSSPSYEQYF; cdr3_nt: TGTGCCAGCAGTTCCCCCTCGTACGAGCAGTACTTC
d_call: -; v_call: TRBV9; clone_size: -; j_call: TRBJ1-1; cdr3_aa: CASSAVAGLNTEAFF; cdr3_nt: TGTGCCAGCAGCGCCGTAGCCGGGCTGAACACTGAAGCTTTCTTT
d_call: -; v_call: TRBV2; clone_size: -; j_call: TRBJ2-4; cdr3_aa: CASSDLENIQYF; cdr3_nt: TGTGCCAGCAGTGATCTCGAAAACATTCAGTACTTC